Presented here are 2 T cell receptor beta chains from one specimen sequenced in a study of T cells in Graves' hyperthyroidism and ophthalmopathy. Template material for amplifying TCR beta CDR3 regions consisted of RNA transcripts. First-round RT-PCR targeting the TCR CDR3 was performed with the HTBI primer set. In TCRdb, the multiplex PCR reads were re-called with MiXCR into one record per CDR3 protein. The table has hundreds of thousands of distinct CDR3 sequences, approximately 14% seen once. Sequenced: blood. These receptors were collected from a man aged 18 to 29 with Graves' ophthalmopathy.

This clonotype was recorded at least ten times. The V call is TRBV20-1, the J call TRBJ2-7, with D tentatively TRBD1 (5 bases). Per the germline V gene, CDR1 is DFQATT and CDR2 is SNEGSKA (reference sequence). This CDR3 has 14 amino acids. V lost 1 base and J 3 bases, leaving 13 bases between the germline ends. The CDR3 nucleotides read TGCAGTGCTAGAGGGCCAGGGTCAAACTACGAGCAGTACTTC. Its translation: CSARGPGSNYEQYF.

This clonotype came up many times. The J gene is TRBJ2-7, the V gene TRBV2; D not certain. Germline CDR1 is SNHLY and CDR2 is FYNNEI. The CDR3 runs to 11 residues. V lost 7 bases, J lost 4 bases, and 8 bases lay in between. The CDR3 DNA follows: TGTGCCAGCACCGAGACGTACGAGCAGTACTTC. It yields the protein CASTETYEQYF.